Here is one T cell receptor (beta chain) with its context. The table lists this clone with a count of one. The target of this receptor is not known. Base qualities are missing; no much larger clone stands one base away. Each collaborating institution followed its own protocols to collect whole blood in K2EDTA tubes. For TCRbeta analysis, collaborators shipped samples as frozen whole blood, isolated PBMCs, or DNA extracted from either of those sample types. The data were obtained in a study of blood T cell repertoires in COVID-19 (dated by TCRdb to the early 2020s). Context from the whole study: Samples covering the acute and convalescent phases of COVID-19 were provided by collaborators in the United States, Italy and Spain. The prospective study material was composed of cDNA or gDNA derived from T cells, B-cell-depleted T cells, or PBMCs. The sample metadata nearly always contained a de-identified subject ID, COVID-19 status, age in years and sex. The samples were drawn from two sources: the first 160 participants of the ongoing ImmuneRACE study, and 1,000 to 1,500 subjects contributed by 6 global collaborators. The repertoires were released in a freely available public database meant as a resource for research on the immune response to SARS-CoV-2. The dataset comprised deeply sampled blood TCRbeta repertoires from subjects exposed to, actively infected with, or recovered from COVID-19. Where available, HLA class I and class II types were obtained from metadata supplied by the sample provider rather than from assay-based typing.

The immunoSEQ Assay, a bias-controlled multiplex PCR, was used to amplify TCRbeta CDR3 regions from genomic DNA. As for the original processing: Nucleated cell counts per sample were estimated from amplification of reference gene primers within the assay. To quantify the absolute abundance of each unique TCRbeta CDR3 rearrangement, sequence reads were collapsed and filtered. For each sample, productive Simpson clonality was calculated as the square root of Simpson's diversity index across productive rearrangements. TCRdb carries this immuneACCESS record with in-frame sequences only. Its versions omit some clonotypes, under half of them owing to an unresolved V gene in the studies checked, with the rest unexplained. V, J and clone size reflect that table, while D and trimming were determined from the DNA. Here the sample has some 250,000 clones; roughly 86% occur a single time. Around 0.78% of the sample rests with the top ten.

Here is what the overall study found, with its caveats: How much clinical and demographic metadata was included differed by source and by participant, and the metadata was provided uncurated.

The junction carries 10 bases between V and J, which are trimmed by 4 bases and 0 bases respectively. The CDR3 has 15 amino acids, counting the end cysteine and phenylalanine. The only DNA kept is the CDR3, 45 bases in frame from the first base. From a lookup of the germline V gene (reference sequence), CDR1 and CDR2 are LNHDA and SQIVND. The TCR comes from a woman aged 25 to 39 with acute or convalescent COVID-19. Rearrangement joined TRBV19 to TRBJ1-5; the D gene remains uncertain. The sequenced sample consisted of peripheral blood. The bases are TGTGCCAGTAGTACCTTCGGGAGTAGCAATCAGCCCCAGCATTTT. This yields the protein CASSTFGSSNQPQHF.